The clone carrying this T cell receptor beta chain was counted a single time. Its antigen is as yet unknown. This sample is drawn from a study of early T cells in non-severe SARS-CoV-2 infection. Study at large: Bulk RNA isolated from unsorted whole blood underwent sequencing; chains were not paired.

The V end lost 5 bases, the J end lost 4 bases, and 11 bases lay between the germline ends. This CDR3 is built from 13 residues. Germline V lookup: CDR1 SGHTA, CDR2 FQGNSA. The study's findings and limits: Matching with VDJdb favored anti-spike CD8 responses (missing private and CD4 specificities).

Each cDNA molecule carried a unique molecular identifier. TCRdb ran MiXCR on the 5' RACE reads and lists one entry per CDR3 protein. The table lists some 67,000 distinct CDR3 sequences, approximately 14% of them singletons. The J gene is TRBJ1-2, the V gene TRBV7-2, with D unclear. Sequenced material: whole blood. The clonotype comes from an adult who was a healthcare worker with PCR-confirmed SARS-CoV-2 infection or an uninfected control (not recorded which). The CDR3 DNA follows: TGTGCCAGCAGCAATCGGATCCTCTATGGCTACACCTTC. Translated, it gives CASSNRILYGYTF.